Detailed here is one T cell receptor (beta chain). What it binds is not known. The data belong to a study of OX40 agonist ivuxolimab in advanced cancers. Background on the study: The patients received agonistic anti-OX40 (CD134) antibody ivuxolimab. General study findings and limits: CD8+ T cells showed, on average, more clonal expansion than CD4+ cells. Clonal expansion in partial responders at 0.1-3.0 mg/kg ranked among the lowest.

Exclusion of a patient followed from autoimmune disease history or systemic immunosuppression. This table comes from immunoSEQ multiplex PCR, and its TCRdb copy is limited to in-frame clones, with some not included. Of some 100,000 clones detected, around nine tenths appear once; the ten largest clones hold about 0.81%. Germline lookup yields CDR1 MNHNY and CDR2 SVGAGI (reference sequence). There are 14 residues in the CDR3. V was shortened by 0 bases and J by 4 bases, with 9 bases between the two germline ends. The TCR was taken from an adult with an advanced solid tumor such as melanoma, head and neck, liver or kidney cancer. The source was CD4+ or CD8+ T cells sorted from blood, collected in a trial of the OX40 agonist ivuxolimab. The rearrangement joins TRBV6-6 to TRBJ1-1; D is ambiguous. CDR3 amino acids: CASSYSRDSTEAFF. In DNA, the CDR3 is TGTGCCAGCAGTTACTCTAGGGATAGCACTGAAGCTTTCTTT.